These 22 T cell receptor beta chains were all obtained from the same sample, sequenced in a study of T cells in Graves' hyperthyroidism and ophthalmopathy. It was RNA transcripts that yielded the amplified TCR beta CDR3 regions. During a first-round RT-PCR of the TCR CDR3, the HTBI primer set was used. MiXCR, applied by TCRdb to the multiplex PCR reads, yields one record per CDR3 protein. This repertoire shows a few hundred thousand distinct CDR3 sequences, less than 20% found once; its top ten account for 40%. Sequencing was done on a sample of blood. These receptors all stem from a man between 18 and 35 years old with Graves' ophthalmopathy.

This clonotype came up many times. The chain employs TRBV2 and TRBJ1-5; possibly TRBD1 for D (5 bases). This CDR3 spans 15 amino acids. Deletions cut 6 bases from V and 1 base from J, with 13 bases between. Germline lookup yields CDR1 SNHLY and CDR2 FYNNEI. The CDR3 region is CASSPPGFSNQPQHF. CDR3 nucleotide sequence: TGTGCCAGCAGCCCTCCAGGGTTCAGCAATCAGCCCCAGCATTTT.

This clonotype was found many times. The chain has TRBV3-1 and TRBJ1-2; D gene unclear. V lost 3 bases and J 7 bases, leaving 15 bases between the germline ends. The CDR3 contains 14 residues. Germline CDR1 is LGHDT and CDR2 is YNNKEL (reference sequence). CDR3 nucleotides: TGTGCCAGCAGCCAGGCGGGGAAGCTCGGTGGCTACACCTTC. Translated, it gives CASSQAGKLGGYTF.

This chain joins TRBV5-6 and TRBJ1-2; no clear D. The CDR3 is 14 residues long. V was cut by 0 bases and J by 4 bases, with 10 bases left in between. Germline-derived CDR1 and CDR2 are SGHDT and YYEEEE. The CDR3 spells CASSLGQPPYGYTF. For the CDR3, the DNA is TGTGCCAGCAGCTTGGGACAACCCCCCTATGGCTACACCTTC.

This clonotype was counted many times. The V gene is TRBV3-1, the J gene TRBJ2-7; weak D call: TRBD1 (5 bases). This CDR3 contains 14 residues. V lost 0 bases and J 2 bases, leaving 8 bases between the germline ends. The germline gives CDR1 LGHDT, CDR2 YNNKEL (reference sequence). In DNA, the CDR3 is TGTGCCAGCAGCCAAGACGACAGACCCTACGAGCAGTACTTC. Translation: CASSQDDRPYEQYF.

The chain links TRBV9 to TRBJ1-2, with D possibly being TRBD1 (6 bases). The CDR3 consists of 22 residues. V gave up 4 bases and J gave up 4 bases, with 38 bases separating them. Germline V lookup: CDR1 SGDLS, CDR2 YYNGEE. The CDR3 nucleotides are TGTGCCAGCAGCCAAGTATTGGGATCCGAAGGGGGTCGGATAGTCGGGGTCTATGGCTACACCTTC. Translating gives CASSQVLGSEGGRIVGVYGYTF.

This clonotype was observed at least ten times. The chain uses TRBV5-6 and TRBJ1-1; D gene ambiguous. Germline CDR1 and CDR2: SGHDT and YYEEEE. The V end was cut by 0 bases, the J end by 1 base, with 10 bases between. The CDR3 sequence is 15 residues long. CDR3 region: CASSLAWQKNTEAFF. The CDR3 region has the DNA TGTGCCAGCAGCTTGGCCTGGCAAAAGAACACTGAAGCTTTCTTT.

This clonotype was picked up many times. The gene calls are TRBV28 and TRBJ2-7; tentatively, D is TRBD1 or TRBD2 (5 bases each). The length of the CDR3 is 14 residues. The V and J ends lost 7 bases and 0 bases respectively, with 13 bases between them. Per germline, CDR1 MDHEN and CDR2 SYDVKM. DNA for the CDR3: TGTGCCAGCACCGCAGCAGGGAGCTCCTACGAGCAGTACTTC. Translating gives CASTAAGSSYEQYF.

This clonotype was counted at least ten times. The rearrangement uses TRBV20-1 and TRBJ1-5; D call uncertain. The germline V and J ends were trimmed by 0 bases and 7 bases, with 7 bases remaining between them. The CDR3 runs 12 residues. CDR1 is DFQATT, CDR2 SNEGSKA, per germline (reference sequence). CDR3 in amino acids: CSARDPGQPQHF. Written as DNA, the CDR3 is TGCAGTGCTAGAGACCCAGGCCAGCCCCAGCATTTT.

CDR3 DNA: TGCGCCAGCAGCTTGCGACAGGGGTCCTACAATGAGCAGTACTTC. Encoded protein: CASSLRQGSYNEQYF. The chain has TRBV5-1 and TRBJ2-1, with TRBD1 identical over 8 bases. The assigned J gene may be wrong: the sequence end matches TRBJ2-7 better. Germline CDR1 is SGHRS and CDR2 is YFSETQ. This CDR3 spans 15 amino acids.

This clonotype was seen a handful of times. This chain links TRBV18 with TRBJ1-1, with TRBD1 matching 9 bases. Germline CDR1 and CDR2: KGHSH and LQKENI. Trimming at V came to 1 base and at J to 4 bases, leaving 7 bases not matched to a gene. The CDR3 consists of 16 residues. The CDR3 region is CASSPLQGASGTEAFF. The DNA of the CDR3 is TGTGCCAGCTCACCACTACAGGGGGCGTCAGGCACTGAAGCTTTCTTT. The variable domain in full, completed from reference TRBV18 and TRBJ1-1, reads NAGVMQNPRHLVRRRGQEARLRCSPMKGHSHVYWYRQLPEEGLKFMVYLQKENIIDESGMPKERFSAEFPKEGPSILRIQQVVRGDSAAYFCASSPLQGASGTEAFFGQGTRLTVV.

The genes are TRBV25-1 and TRBJ2-5; maybe TRBD1 (6 bases). Germline loops: CDR1 MGHDK, CDR2 SYGVNS. V was shortened by 9 bases and J by 1 base, with 15 bases between the two germline ends. CDR3 length: 14 amino acids. The CDR3: CARLLGQSQETQYF. The CDR3 nucleotides are TGTGCCAGACTCCTCGGACAGTCCCAAGAGACCCAGTACTTC.

At least ten counts were recorded for this clonotype. The chain links TRBV6-5 to TRBJ1-2; D gene ambiguous. The CDR3 is 14 residues long. Germline CDR1 MNHEY, CDR2 SVGAGI. V lost 1 base, J lost 6 bases, and 12 bases lay in between. The CDR3 sequence: CASSYWEGKDGYTF. Here the CDR3 DNA reads TGTGCCAGCAGTTACTGGGAGGGAAAGGATGGCTACACCTTC.

This clonotype was recorded only once. A much larger clone sits a single nucleotide away, making a read error possible. Lacking the conserved final phenylalanine or tryptophan, this CDR3 likely reflects a read error. The chain links TRBV7-9 to TRBJ2-7; 14 bases are a match to TRBD2. Trimming at V came to 4 bases and at J to 3 bases, leaving 8 bases not matched to a gene. Germline CDR1 and CDR2: SEHNR and FQNEAQ (reference sequence). The CDR3 sequence is 17 residues long. For the CDR3, the DNA is TGTGCCAGCAGCTCGGGACTAGCGGGGGAAATTCACTACGAGCAGTACTCC. Translation: CASSSGLAGEIHYEQYS.

This clonotype was detected ten times or more. The gene calls are TRBV6-1 and TRBJ2-1, with 8 bases that match TRBD1. The trim removed 5 bases at V and 4 bases at J, leaving 4 bases unmatched. The V gene's germline CDR1 is MNHNS and CDR2 SASEGT. The CDR3 is 14 amino acids. The CDR3 region has the DNA TGTGCCAGCAGTACGGGGACAGGTTACAATGAGCAGTTCTTC. Amino acids: CASSTGTGYNEQFF.

This clonotype was seen at least ten times. The chain employs TRBV20-1 and TRBJ2-3; 8 positions match TRBD2. Germline V CDR1 and CDR2: DFQATT, SNEGSKA (reference sequence). The CDR3 is made up of 14 amino acids. The junction had 5 bases not matched to a gene; V was cut back by 6 bases and J by 0 bases. In DNA form, the CDR3 reads TGCAGTGCAGAACGGGAGGGCAGCACAGATACGCAGTATTTT. This sequence encodes CSAEREGSTDTQYF.

Details on this clonotype: An end of the junction does not agree with germline; a read error may underlie this. The chain uses TRBV5-1 and TRBJ2-5; D may be TRBD1 or TRBD2 (5 bases each). CDR1 and CDR2 from the germline V gene are SGHRS and YFSETQ. This CDR3 region has 14 residues. CDR3 sequence: CASSLVGRRETQYF. The CDR3 DNA reads TGTGCCAGCAGCTTGGTGGGACGCCGAGAGACCCAGTACTTC.

The CDR3 DNA is TGTGCCAGCAGTTACTCCTGGGGGGTCGGCACTGAAGCTTTCTTT. This gives the protein CASSYSWGVGTEAFF. V gene TRBV6-5 combines with J gene TRBJ1-1; possible D gene TRBD1, 5 bases. Trimming removed 0 bases at V and 4 bases at J, with 12 bases between. Germline CDR1 and CDR2: MNHEY and SVGAGI. This CDR3 has 15 residues.

This clonotype showed up many times. The V gene is TRBV5-1, the J gene TRBJ2-7; TRBD1 agrees at 9 bases. This CDR3 is built from 14 residues. The trim removed 0 bases at V and 4 bases at J, leaving 2 bases unmatched. In germline, CDR1 is SGHRS, CDR2 YFSETQ. This CDR3 is CASSLVQGAYEQYF. The CDR3 nucleotides are TGCGCCAGCAGCTTGGTACAGGGGGCTTACGAGCAGTACTTC.

The table lists this clonotype with a few counts. This chain connects TRBV6-2 or TRBV6-3 to TRBJ2-4; 11 bases match TRBD2. CDR1 is MNHEY and CDR2 is SVGEGT in the germline V gene. Unmatched junction bases numbered 3, after V lost 2 bases and J lost 6 bases. The length of the CDR3 is 15 residues. This chain's CDR3 is CASSYVAGGPNIQYF. In nucleotides, the CDR3 is TGTGCCAGCAGTTACGTAGCGGGGGGGCCAAACATTCAGTACTTC.

At least ten counts were recorded for this clonotype. The chain combines TRBV24-1 with TRBJ1-5; D uncertain. The CDR3 consists of 16 residues. Germline V gene data show CDR1 as KGHDR and CDR2 as SFDVKD. The V gene lost 3 bases and the J gene lost 5 bases, with 16 bases spanning the gap. The CDR3 sequence is CATSDPSEGGDQPQHF. The CDR3, as DNA: TGTGCCACCAGTGATCCCAGCGAGGGCGGCGATCAGCCCCAGCATTTT.

This clonotype was recorded at least ten times. The J gene is TRBJ2-1, the V gene TRBV6-2 or TRBV6-3; the D is unclear. The CDR3 runs 15 residues. Germline CDR1 MNHEY, CDR2 SVGEGT. V lost 2 bases, J lost 0 bases, and 8 bases lay in between. The CDR3: CASSYSQSSYNEQFF. CDR3 sequence (DNA): TGTGCCAGCAGTTACAGCCAGTCCTCCTACAATGAGCAGTTCTTC.

This clonotype was detected many times. This chain links TRBV11-2 with TRBJ2-7, with 9 bases aligning to TRBD1. The CDR3 contains 18 residues. The V segment lost 11 bases and the J segment 5 bases; nucleotides outside the gene matches: 25. Germline V gene data show CDR1 as SGHAT and CDR2 as FQNNGV. CDR3 sequence (DNA): TGTGCCCCGCAGCTTAAGGGGACAGGGAATTCGACCCGGAACGAGCAGTACTTC. Residues: CAPQLKGTGNSTRNEQYF.